The 11 T cell receptor beta chains below were found in one sample sequenced in a study of cytomegalovirus exposure and HLA in healthy donors. The PCR employed 60 Vbeta primers together with 13 Jbeta primers. Libraries were prepared by immunoSEQ multiplex PCR; TCRdb keeps only in-frame clonotypes and omits some of them. Its listing shows 65,000 to 90,000 clones. Sample: PBMCs. The receptor set was obtained from a female donor in good health and CMV-seropositive.

In nucleotides, the CDR3 is TGTGCCAGCAGCTCCCATAGCGGAAAATACAATGAGCAGTTCTTC. It yields the protein CASSSHSGKYNEQFF. The chain recombines TRBV7-3 with TRBJ2-1; D is perhaps TRBD2 (6 bases). The germline V gene encodes CDR1 SGHTA and CDR2 FQGTGA. V was shortened by 4 bases and J by 4 bases, with 14 bases between the two germline ends. The CDR3 sequence is 15 residues long.

V usage is TRBV4-3 and J usage is TRBJ1-1, with 11 nucleotides matching TRBD1. The junction had 4 bases not matched to a gene; V was cut back by 0 bases and J by 4 bases. Germline CDR1 is LGHNA and CDR2 is YSLEER. The CDR3 spans 16 residues. The CDR3 loop reads CASSQETGTGGTEAFF. The CDR3 nucleotides are TGCGCCAGCAGCCAAGAAACCGGGACAGGGGGCACTGAAGCTTTCTTT.

This chain links TRBV18 with TRBJ1-1, with 12 nucleotides matching TRBD1. Losses at the gene ends were 3 bases for V and 2 bases for J; bases not matched to a gene: 10. Germline V gives CDR1 KGHSH, CDR2 LQKENI. The CDR3 has 18 amino acids. The CDR3 loop is CASSPLPGQGAPNTEAFF. For the CDR3, the DNA is TGTGCCAGCTCACCGTTACCGGGACAGGGGGCGCCCAACACTGAAGCTTTCTTT.

The chain carries TRBV5-4 and TRBJ1-2, with 7 positions matching TRBD1. The CDR3 consists of 14 residues. V lost 4 bases to trimming and J lost 4 bases; unmatched junction nucleotides: 7. Per the germline V gene, CDR1 is SGHNT and CDR2 is YYREEE (reference sequence). The CDR3 DNA reads as TGTGCCAGCAGCCGGGGACAGATAGGCTATGGCTACACCTTC. Its translation is CASSRGQIGYGYTF. Drawing the rest from reference TRBV5-4 and TRBJ1-2, the complete variable domain is ETGVTQSPTHLIKTRGQQVTLRCSSQSGHNTVSWYQQALGQGPQFIFQYYREEENGRGNFPPRFSGLQFPNYSSELNVNALELDDSALYLCASSRGQIGYGYTFGSGTRLTVV.

The chain couples TRBV7-9 to TRBJ1-1, with 7 bases lining up with TRBD1. V lost 2 bases, J lost 4 bases, and 7 bases stayed unmatched. The CDR3 is made up of 15 amino acids. Germline V gene sequence: CDR1 SEHNR, CDR2 FQNEAQ (reference sequence). CDR3 coding DNA: TGTGCCAGCAGCTTATTAGGGACAGTAGGCACTGAAGCTTTCTTT. Its translation is CASSLLGTVGTEAFF. The complete variable domain, with remaining parts taken from reference TRBV7-9 and TRBJ1-1, reads DTGVSQNPRHKITKRGQNVTFRCDPISEHNRLYWYRQTLGQGPEFLTYFQNEAQLEKSRLLSDRFSAERPKGSFSTLEIQRTEQGDSAMYLCASSLLGTVGTEAFFGQGTRLTVV.

The chain has TRBV7-9 and TRBJ2-7; 7 bases agree with TRBD1. Trimming removed 3 bases from V and 2 bases from J; junction bases left unmatched: 4. The CDR3 sequence is 14 residues long. From germline, CDR1 is SEHNR and CDR2 FQNEAQ (reference sequence). The CDR3 sequence: CASSFRQGPYEQYF. DNA for the CDR3: TGTGCCAGCAGCTTTAGACAGGGCCCCTACGAGCAGTACTTC.

The J gene is TRBJ2-3, the V gene TRBV6-5; 7 bases line up with TRBD2. The germline CDR1 and CDR2 sequences are MNHEY and SVGAGI. The length of the CDR3 is 15 residues. V trimming: 6 bases; J trimming: 5 bases; junction bases outside the gene matches: 11. The CDR3 spells CASSTLATSGDTQYF. The CDR3 coding sequence is TGTGCCAGCAGCACACTAGCGACCTCGGGAGATACGCAGTATTTT.

This chain uses TRBV6-1 with TRBJ2-5, with 10 bases lining up with TRBD2. The length of the CDR3 is 16 residues. CDR1 is MNHNS, CDR2 SASEGT, per germline. The ends lost 1 base at V and 2 bases at J; junction bases unmatched: 4. Written as DNA, the CDR3 is TGTGCCAGCAGTGAAGTAGCGGGAGGTTGGCAAGAGACCCAGTACTTC. Encoded protein: CASSEVAGGWQETQYF.

V usage is TRBV7-9 and J usage is TRBJ1-1; possibly TRBD1 for D (6 bases). The CDR3 length is 15 residues. The ends were cut back, 6 bases at V and 0 bases at J, with 14 bases in the middle. Germline-derived CDR1 and CDR2 are SEHNR and FQNEAQ (reference sequence). The CDR3 spells CASRNRGGVNTEAFF. The CDR3 DNA reads TGTGCCAGCAGGAATAGGGGGGGCGTGAACACTGAAGCTTTCTTT.

The chain carries TRBV6-5 and TRBJ2-3, with D possibly TRBD2 on 7 matching bases. Trimming shortened V by 2 bases and J by 0 bases, and 12 bases separated the two germline ends. The CDR3 sequence is 16 residues long. CDR1 is MNHEY and CDR2 is SVGAGI in the germline V gene. CDR3: CASSYGGGGSTDTQYF. CDR3 bases: TGTGCCAGCAGTTACGGGGGCGGGGGAAGCACAGATACGCAGTATTTT.

This chain joins TRBV7-2 and TRBJ2-3; D is perhaps TRBD2 (6 bases). Germline-derived CDR1 and CDR2 are SGHTA and FQGNSA. Trimming took 1 base from V and 5 from J, leaving 16 bases between them. The CDR3 has 16 residues. The CDR3 nucleotides read TGTGCCAGCAGCTTAGTGTTCGGCGGGGAGGAAGATACGCAGTATTTT. It encodes CASSLVFGGEEDTQYF.